The next 21 T cell receptor beta chains were all read from a single sample in a study of radiation and T cells in renal cell carcinoma. Time point meaning: blood 4 weeks post-SBRT, at nephrectomy. Specified treatment: 15 Gy SBRT to primary tumor, nephrectomy 4 weeks later. Method: immunoSEQ multiplex PCR; TCRdb's copy keeps in-frame clones and lacks some. The table lists around 77,000 clones, roughly 85% of them singletons. Sequencing was performed on blood, taken from a patient whose treatment included radiotherapy and nephrectomy. The receptors stem from a woman aged 55 to 70 with renal cell carcinoma.

The chain employs TRBV5-4 and TRBJ2-7; 8 nucleotides match TRBD2. The CDR3 is 15 amino acids. CDR1 and CDR2 (germline): SGHNT, YYREEE (reference sequence). V dropped 3 bases and J dropped 3; count of bases not matched to a gene: 8. Here the CDR3 reads CASSWGPGGDYEQYF. In DNA form, the CDR3 reads TGTGCCAGCAGCTGGGGTCCGGGGGGGGACTACGAGCAGTACTTC.

Worth noting for this clone: Its ends do not fully match the called genes, so a read error is possible. This chain connects TRBV6-1 to TRBJ2-7; D not resolved. The germline CDR1 and CDR2 sequences are MNHNS and SASEGT. The CDR3 has 12 residues. Here the CDR3 DNA reads TGTGCCAGCAGGGAAGGATCCTACGAGCAGTACTTC. It specifies CASREGSYEQYF.

The CDR3 region has the DNA TGCAGCGTTGTACCCCCCGATGAGCAGTTCTTC. It yields the protein CSVVPPDEQFF. The gene calls are TRBV29-1 and TRBJ2-1; D gene uncertain. V dropped 4 bases and J dropped 8 bases, with 9 bases sitting between them. This CDR3 has 11 residues. Germline values: CDR1 SQVTM, CDR2 ANQGSEA.

CDR3 protein: CAARTGMMSGYTF. The CDR3 coding sequence is TGTGCCGCAAGGACAGGGATGATGTCTGGCTACACCTTC. The J gene is TRBJ1-2, the V gene TRBV30; 8 nucleotides align to TRBD1. Germline V lookup: CDR1 GTSNPN, CDR2 SVGIG (reference sequence). This CDR3 spans 13 amino acids. With 8 bases clipped from V and 7 bases from J, the junction kept 12 bases outside the gene matches.

V and J are TRBV5-1 and TRBJ1-3; no clear D gene. The CDR3 is 13 amino acids. The germline CDR1 and CDR2 sequences are SGHRS and YFSETQ. V lost 3 bases, J lost 0 bases, and 4 bases lay in between. The CDR3 reads CASSSISGNTIYF. DNA of the CDR3: TGCGCCAGCAGCTCCATCTCTGGAAACACCATATATTTT.

The CDR3 here is CASTSGILNTEAFF. CDR3 sequence (DNA): TGTGCCAGCACCTCCGGGATTTTGAACACTGAAGCTTTCTTT. The V call is TRBV6-5, the J call TRBJ1-1; no firm D call. The CDR3 covers 14 residues. Looked up from germline, CDR1 is MNHEY and CDR2 is SVGAGI. V shed 7 bases and J shed 0 bases, with 12 bases lying between them.

V is TRBV9 and J is TRBJ2-5; 8 bases fit TRBD2. J lost 5 bases, V lost 5 bases, and 14 bases had no gene match. The CDR3 length is 16 residues. CDR1 and CDR2 (germline): SGDLS, YYNGEE. The CDR3 sequence is CASSRSLTAGGETQYF. The CDR3, as DNA: TGTGCCAGCAGTAGATCCCTGACGGCGGGAGGCGAGACCCAGTACTTC. The whole variable domain, filled in from reference TRBV9 and TRBJ2-5, reads DSGVTQTPKHLITATGQRVTLRCSPRSGDLSVYWYQQSLDQGLQFLIQYYNGEERAKGNILERFSAQQFPDLHSELNLSSLELGDSALYFCASSRSLTAGGETQYFGPGTRLLVL.

The V gene is TRBV11-2, the J gene TRBJ2-5; possibly TRBD2 for D (5 bases). V dropped 0 bases and J dropped 5 bases, with 13 bases sitting between them. CDR1 and CDR2 from the germline V gene are SGHAT and FQNNGV. CDR3 length: 15 amino acids. The CDR3 coding sequence is TGTGCCAGCAGCTTAGAGTGGCTAGCCGGCGAGACCCAGTACTTC. It encodes CASSLEWLAGETQYF.

The rearrangement uses TRBV5-6 and TRBJ1-1; D remains ambiguous. This CDR3 has 12 residues. Trimming removed 3 bases at V and 5 bases at J, with 8 bases between. Germline values: CDR1 SGHDT, CDR2 YYEEEE. As DNA, the CDR3 is TGTGCCAGCAGCTCCAAGTGGACTGAAGCTTTCTTT. Amino acid sequence: CASSSKWTEAFF.

The chain has TRBV5-3 and TRBJ1-5; no clear D gene. TRBV5-3 is placed among ORFs of uncertain function. This CDR3 spans 16 amino acids. V was cut by 0 bases and J by 4 bases, with 14 bases left in between. The CDR3 here is CARSLDLGKGNQPQHF. CDR3 sequence (DNA): TGTGCCAGAAGCTTGGACCTTGGTAAAGGGAATCAGCCCCAGCATTTT.

The rearrangement joins TRBV28 to TRBJ2-2; 7 bases are shared with TRBD1. The germline V gene encodes CDR1 MDHEN and CDR2 SYDVKM. Trimming removed 5 bases from V and 6 bases from J; junction bases left unmatched: 9. CDR3 length: 15 amino acids. The CDR3 DNA reads as TGTGCCAGCAGTCTCGACAGGGATTGGGCCGGGGAGCTGTTTTTT. It is translated as CASSLDRDWAGELFF.

The gene calls are TRBV5-5 and TRBJ1-1, with D uncertain. The CDR3 runs 14 residues. V lost 0 bases and J lost 1, with 7 bases in between. Germline CDR1 is SGHKS and CDR2 is YYEKEE (reference sequence). The CDR3 is CASSLVAENTEAFF. CDR3 in DNA: TGTGCCAGCAGCTTGGTAGCAGAGAACACTGAAGCTTTCTTT. The full variable domain, rest sourced from reference TRBV5-5 and TRBJ1-1, is DAGVTQSPTHLIKTRGQQVTLRCSPISGHKSVSWYQQVLGQGPQFIFQYYEKEERGRGNFPDRFSARQFPNYSSELNVNALLLGDSALYLCASSLVAENTEAFFGQGTRLTVV.

In this sample, this clone turned up once. The chain combines TRBV9 with TRBJ1-2; D unclear. CDR1 is SGDLS and CDR2 is YYNGEE in the germline V gene. Between the trimmed V and J ends, which lost 1 base and 0 bases, there was a span of 10 bases. The CDR3 length is 15 residues. For the CDR3, the DNA is TGTGCCAGCAGCGTATCTGCAGCTACTAACTATGGCTACACCTTC. Protein: CASSVSAATNYGYTF.

The chain is built from TRBV11-2 and TRBJ1-2; 8 bases agree with TRBD1. V was clipped by 0 bases and J by 8 bases; unmatched bases: 5. CDR1 SGHAT and CDR2 FQNNGV come from the germline V gene. This CDR3 has 14 residues. CDR3 loop: CASSLDRAGGGYTF. CDR3 DNA sequence: TGTGCCAGCAGCTTAGATCGGGCAGGGGGCGGCTACACCTTC.

The rearrangement joins TRBV5-1 to TRBJ1-2; 7 positions agree with TRBD1. V shed 4 bases, J shed 8 bases, and the junction held 11 bases outside the gene matches. CDR1 is SGHRS and CDR2 is YFSETQ in the germline V gene. This CDR3 has 14 residues. In DNA, the CDR3 is TGCGCCAGCAGCCCGTGGGACAGCGCCGGCGGCTACACCTTC. Translated, it gives CASSPWDSAGGYTF. Based on the CDR3 plus reference TRBV5-1 and TRBJ1-2, the full variable domain is KAGVTQTPRYLIKTRGQQVTLSCSPISGHRSVSWYQQTPGQGLQFLFEYFSETQRNKGNFPGRFSGRQFSNSRSEMNVSTLELGDSALYLCASSPWDSAGGYTFGSGTRLTVV.

This chain uses TRBV5-1 with TRBJ1-1; maybe TRBD1 (6 bases). The V and J ends lost 4 bases and 3 bases respectively, with 13 bases between them. The germline V gene has CDR1 SGHRS and CDR2 YFSETQ. The CDR3 sequence is 14 residues long. The CDR3 DNA sequence: TGCGCCAGCAGCCTACAGGGATGGGACACTGAAGCTTTCTTT. This gives the protein CASSLQGWDTEAFF.

The chain joins TRBV5-6 to TRBJ1-3, with a weak D call TRBD1 (6 bases). Germline loops: CDR1 SGHDT, CDR2 YYEEEE. This CDR3 has 17 amino acids. V dropped 2 bases and J dropped 0 bases, with 15 bases sitting between them. CDR3 protein: CASSFTGTINSGNTIYF. CDR3 in DNA: TGTGCCAGCAGCTTCACAGGGACGATAAACTCTGGAAACACCATATATTTT. Combining the CDR3 with reference TRBV5-6 and TRBJ1-3 gives the whole variable domain DAGVTQSPTHLIKTRGQQVTLRCSPKSGHDTVSWYQQALGQGPQFIFQYYEEEERQRGNFPDRFSGHQFPNYSSELNVNALLLGDSALYLCASSFTGTINSGNTIYFGEGSWLTVV.

The chain has TRBV6-1 and TRBJ1-1; D uncertain. The CDR3 totals 14 residues. Germline V gene lookup returns CDR1 MNHNS and CDR2 SASEGT. Trimming shortened V by 1 base and J by 4 bases, and 10 bases separated the two germline ends. The CDR3 nucleotides are TGTGCCAGCAGTGAAGGCGGGGTACCCACTGAAGCTTTCTTT. Residues: CASSEGGVPTEAFF.

J is TRBJ2-1 and V is TRBV29-1; TRBD1 matches 12 bases. The V gene end was trimmed by 6 bases and the J gene end by 0 bases; junction bases not matched to a gene: 9. The CDR3 extends over 17 amino acids. Germline CDR1 SQVTM, CDR2 ANQGSEA. The CDR3: CSVEGQGAWSSYNEQFF. In nucleotides, the CDR3 is TGCAGCGTGGAGGGACAGGGGGCGTGGAGCTCCTACAATGAGCAGTTCTTC.

This clone was recorded a few times. The chain combines TRBV30 with TRBJ1-4, with no clear D. V was cut by 0 bases and J by 8 bases, with 10 bases left in between. The CDR3 runs to 13 residues. CDR1 GTSNPN and CDR2 SVGIG come from the germline V gene (reference sequence). The CDR3 DNA follows: TGTGCCTGGAGTGTTCGGGCGTTCGAAAAACTGTTTTTT. Its protein product is CAWSVRAFEKLFF.

CDR3: CASSILKGGAGYNEQFF. The DNA for the CDR3 is TGTGCCAGTAGTATCCTTAAGGGGGGAGCGGGCTACAATGAGCAGTTCTTC. This rearrangement joins TRBV19 to TRBJ2-1, with D perhaps matching TRBD1 or TRBD2 (6 bases each). The CDR3 has 17 residues. V was cut by 3 bases and J by 3 bases, with 18 bases left in between. Germline loops: CDR1 LNHDA, CDR2 SQIVND (reference sequence).